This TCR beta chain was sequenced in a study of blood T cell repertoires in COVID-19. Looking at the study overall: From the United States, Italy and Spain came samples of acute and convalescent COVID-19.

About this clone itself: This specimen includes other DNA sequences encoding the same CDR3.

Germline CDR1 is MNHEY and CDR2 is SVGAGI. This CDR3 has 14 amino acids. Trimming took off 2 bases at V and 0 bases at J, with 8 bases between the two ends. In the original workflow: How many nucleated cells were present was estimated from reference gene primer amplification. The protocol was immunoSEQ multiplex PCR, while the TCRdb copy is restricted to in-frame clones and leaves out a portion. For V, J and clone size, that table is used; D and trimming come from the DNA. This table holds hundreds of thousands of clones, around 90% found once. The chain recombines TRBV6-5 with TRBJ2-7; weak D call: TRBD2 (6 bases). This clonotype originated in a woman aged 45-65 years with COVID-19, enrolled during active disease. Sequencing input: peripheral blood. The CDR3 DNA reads TGTGCCAGCAGTTACGCGGGGCTCTCCTACGAGCAGTACTTC. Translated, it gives CASSYAGLSYEQYF.